Following are 12 T cell receptor beta chains from one sample sequenced in a study of T-cell memory formation after mild COVID-19. TCRdb processed the 5' RACE reads anew with MiXCR; each CDR3 protein has one entry. The sample holds 300,000 or so distinct CDR3 sequences, approximately 15% seen once. The source material was PBMCs or a T cell subset sorted from them (not recorded which). These receptors were taken from a man aged 18 to 29 who had mild COVID-19 (a few samples of this study predate the infection). Cell type and time point are not known.

The rearrangement links TRBV7-8 to TRBJ1-6, with a possible D match to TRBD1 (5 bases). Germline V gives CDR1 SGHVS, CDR2 FQNEAQ. The CDR3 spans 13 residues. Between the trimmed V and J ends, which lost 2 bases and 8 bases, there was a span of 7 bases. In DNA form, the CDR3 reads TGTGCCAGCAGCTTACCGGGGGATTCACCCCTCCACTTT. It translates to CASSLPGDSPLHF.

Remarks on this clonotype: One junction end does not reproduce the germline sequence, and a read error may be involved. The rearrangement uses TRBV6-5 and TRBJ1-3; the D gene is possibly TRBD1 (6 bases). Germline V gene sequence: CDR1 MNHEY, CDR2 SVGAGI. The CDR3 has 15 amino acids. The CDR3 sequence is CASGYSRGSGNTIYF. The CDR3 bases are TGTGCCAGCGGTTACTCCAGGGGCTCTGGAAACACCATATATTTT.

This clonotype was seen a few times. The chain recombines TRBV4-3 with TRBJ1-5, with a possible D match to TRBD1 (5 bases). Between the trimmed V and J ends, which lost 4 bases and 4 bases, there was a span of 17 bases. Germline V lookup: CDR1 LGHNA, CDR2 YSLEER. The CDR3 consists of 16 residues. CDR3 sequence (DNA): TGCGCCAGCAGCCGAAGCGCGACAGCCGGTAATCAGCCCCAGCATTTT. Amino acid sequence: CASSRSATAGNQPQHF.

The sample holds a few counts of this clonotype. The chain carries TRBV20-1 and TRBJ1-1; D is perhaps TRBD1 (6 bases). Trimming removed 6 bases from V and 0 bases from J, with 17 bases in between. CDR1 is DFQATT and CDR2 is SNEGSKA in the germline V gene (reference sequence). This CDR3 is built from 15 residues. CDR3 loop: CSARGWEGMNTEAFF. The CDR3 DNA reads TGCAGTGCAAGGGGGTGGGAGGGGATGAACACTGAAGCTTTCTTT.

This clonotype showed up just a few times. This rearrangement joins TRBV13 to TRBJ2-1, with 8 nucleotides matching TRBD2. Germline CDR1 is PRHDT and CDR2 is FYEKMQ (reference sequence). The trim removed 5 bases at V and 4 bases at J, leaving 10 bases unmatched. This CDR3 has 16 amino acids. This CDR3 reads CASSPTGSSGYNEQFF. Here the CDR3 DNA reads TGTGCCAGCAGCCCCACGGGCTCTAGCGGGTACAATGAGCAGTTCTTC.

This clonotype turned up a few times. This chain connects TRBV30 to TRBJ2-7; possibly TRBD2 for D (6 bases). Germline lookup yields CDR1 GTSNPN and CDR2 SVGIG (reference sequence). The CDR3 length is 12 residues. The germline V and J ends were trimmed by 7 bases and 3 bases, with 13 bases remaining between them. CDR3 coding DNA: TGTGCCTTTTGGGGGGAAGGCTACGAGCAGTACTTC. Translating gives CAFWGEGYEQYF.

This clonotype came up a few times. The J gene is TRBJ2-3, the V gene TRBV12-3 or TRBV12-4; no reliable D call. V lost 1 base, J lost 7 bases, and 9 bases lay in between. The CDR3 extends over 13 amino acids. The CDR3 DNA sequence: TGTGCCAGCAGTTTAGTTGGTAGTTATACGCAGTATTTT. Translating it yields CASSLVGSYTQYF.

This clonotype was observed many times. The rearrangement uses TRBV6-5 and TRBJ1-3, with D unresolved. V shed 5 bases and J shed 2 bases, with 13 bases lying between them. This CDR3 comprises 15 residues. CDR1 and CDR2 (germline): MNHEY, SVGAGI. The CDR3 DNA reads TGTGCCAGCAGTGCAAGCGTACTAACTGGAAACACCATATATTTT. Translating gives CASSASVLTGNTIYF.

This clonotype has only a few counts. The J gene is TRBJ1-2, the V gene TRBV5-8; D possibly corresponds to TRBD1 (5 bases). The germline V gene encodes CDR1 SGHTS and CDR2 YDEGEE. V shed 4 bases and J shed 4 bases, with 17 bases lying between them. The CDR3 has 15 residues. This CDR3 reads CASSKGTFPGYGYTF. In DNA, the CDR3 is TGTGCCAGCAGCAAAGGGACTTTTCCGGGCTATGGCTACACCTTC.

The chain uses TRBV9 and TRBJ2-2; either TRBD1 or TRBD2 may supply D (5 bases each). This CDR3 contains 14 residues. V lost 6 bases and J 1 base, leaving 10 bases between the germline ends. Per germline, CDR1 SGDLS and CDR2 YYNGEE. The CDR3 spells CASTGPMNTGELFF. The CDR3 DNA reads as TGTGCCAGCACGGGACCGATGAACACCGGGGAGCTGTTTTTT.

Only a few counts were recorded for this clonotype. The chain is built from TRBV10-3 and TRBJ1-1; weak D call: TRBD1 (6 bases). With 5 bases removed from V and 1 base from J, the gap between germline ends came to 8 bases. The CDR3 is 13 amino acids. Germline CDR1 ENHRY, CDR2 SYGVKD. The CDR3, as DNA: TGTGCCATCAGTACGGGACAGAACACTGAAGCTTTCTTT. It is translated as CAISTGQNTEAFF.

Many counts were recorded for this clonotype. This sequence joins TRBV5-1 and TRBJ2-1; a weak D match, TRBD1 (6 bases). CDR1 and CDR2 (germline): SGHRS, YFSETQ. The CDR3 runs 14 residues. Trimming cost V 0 bases and J 6 bases, with 10 bases left between them. The CDR3 loop reads CASSLVQGRNEQFF. CDR3 DNA sequence: TGCGCCAGCAGCTTGGTACAGGGACGCAATGAGCAGTTCTTC.